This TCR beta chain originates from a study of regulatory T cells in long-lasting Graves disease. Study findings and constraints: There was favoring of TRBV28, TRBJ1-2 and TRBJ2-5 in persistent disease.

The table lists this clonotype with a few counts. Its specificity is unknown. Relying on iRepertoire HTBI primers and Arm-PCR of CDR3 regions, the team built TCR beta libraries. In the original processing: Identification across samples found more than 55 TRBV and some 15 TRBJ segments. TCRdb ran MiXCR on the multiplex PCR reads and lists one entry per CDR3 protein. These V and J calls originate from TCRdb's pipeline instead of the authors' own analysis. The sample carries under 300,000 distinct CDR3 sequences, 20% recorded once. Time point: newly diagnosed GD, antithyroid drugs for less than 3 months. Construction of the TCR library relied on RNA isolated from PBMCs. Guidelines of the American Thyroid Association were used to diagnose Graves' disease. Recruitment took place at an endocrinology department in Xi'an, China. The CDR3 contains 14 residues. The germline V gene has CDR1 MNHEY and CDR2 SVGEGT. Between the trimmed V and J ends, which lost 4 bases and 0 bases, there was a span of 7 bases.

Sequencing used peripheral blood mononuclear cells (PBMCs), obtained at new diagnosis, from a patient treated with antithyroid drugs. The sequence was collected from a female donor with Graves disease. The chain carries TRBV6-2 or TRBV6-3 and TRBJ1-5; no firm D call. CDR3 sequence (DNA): TGTGCCAGCAGTTGGGCCAGTAGCAATCAGCCCCAGCATTTT. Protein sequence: CASSWASSNQPQHF.